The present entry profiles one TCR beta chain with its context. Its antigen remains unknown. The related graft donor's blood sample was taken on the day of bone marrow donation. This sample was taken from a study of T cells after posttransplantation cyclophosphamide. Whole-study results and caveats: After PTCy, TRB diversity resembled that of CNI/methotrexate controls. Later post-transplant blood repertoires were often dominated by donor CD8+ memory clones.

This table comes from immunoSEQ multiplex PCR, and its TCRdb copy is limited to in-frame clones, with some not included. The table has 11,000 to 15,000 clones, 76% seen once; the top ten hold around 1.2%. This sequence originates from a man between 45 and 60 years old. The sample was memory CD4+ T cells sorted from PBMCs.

The CDR3 spells CASSSPPRGLPPYGYTF. Here the CDR3 DNA reads TGTGCCAGCAGTTCCCCCCCTCGAGGATTACCCCCCTATGGCTACACCTTC. The rearrangement joins TRBV28 to TRBJ1-2, with no clear D. Trimming stripped 4 bases from V and 4 bases from J, with 22 bases between. The CDR3 is made up of 17 amino acids. Germline values: CDR1 MDHEN, CDR2 SYDVKM.